The 27 T cell receptor beta chains reported below all come from one sample, sequenced in a study of response to subunit inactivated influenza vaccine. TCRdb analysed the RT-PCR reads with MiXCR anew, one entry per CDR3 protein. Seen here are 650,000 to 800,000 distinct CDR3 sequences, approximately 15% observed once, and the top ten hold 5.5% to 8%. Sequencing was performed on PBMCs from blood, taken roughly 15 days before vaccination. The source is a man over 45 who received an inactivated influenza vaccine.

A few counts support this clonotype. This chain connects TRBV12-3 or TRBV12-4 to TRBJ1-6; no reliable D call. V lost 6 bases and J 0 bases, leaving 6 bases between the germline ends. The CDR3 has 14 amino acids. In DNA form, the CDR3 reads TGTGCCAGCAGCGGGAGCTCCTATAATTCACCCCTCCACTTT. Protein sequence: CASSGSSYNSPLHF.

There are a few counts of this clonotype. This sequence joins TRBV4-2 and TRBJ2-2; D possibly corresponds to TRBD1 (6 bases). The V end lost 1 base, the J end lost 7 bases, and 10 bases lay between the germline ends. CDR1 and CDR2 (germline): LGHNA, YNFKEQ. This CDR3 has 14 residues. Here the CDR3 reads CASSQVSGDGELFF. In nucleotides, the CDR3 is TGTGCCAGCAGCCAAGTATCAGGGGACGGGGAGCTGTTTTTT.

In DNA, the CDR3 is TGTGCCAGCAGCTACGGACAGGGGAAGCGGGAGACCCAGTACTTC. Translating gives CASSYGQGKRETQYF. The V call is TRBV7-2, the J call TRBJ2-5; 9 bases fit TRBD1. Per the germline V gene, CDR1 is SGHTA and CDR2 is FQGNSA. This CDR3 has 15 amino acids. The junction had 8 bases not matched to a gene; V was cut back by 4 bases and J by 5 bases. Full variable domain (missing parts from reference TRBV7-2 and TRBJ2-5): GAGVSQSPSNKVTEKGKDVELRCDPISGHTALYWYRQSLGQGLEFLIYFQGNSAPDKSGLPSDRFSAERTGGSVSTLTIQRTQQEDSAVYLCASSYGQGKRETQYFGPGTRLLVL.

This clonotype occurred many times. The genes are TRBV15 and TRBJ2-3, with D perhaps TRBD2 (6 bases). The CDR3 contains 16 residues. Germline V gene lookup returns CDR1 LNHNV and CDR2 YYDKDF (reference sequence). The V end was cut by 3 bases, the J end by 2 bases, with 15 bases between. The CDR3 DNA sequence: TGTGCCACCAGCAGTTTGCGGGGCCGTAACACAGATACGCAGTATTTT. It codes for CATSSLRGRNTDTQYF.

This sequence joins TRBV9 and TRBJ2-1; D not certain. Germline V lookup: CDR1 SGDLS, CDR2 YYNGEE. There are 13 residues in the CDR3. The germline V and J ends were trimmed by 2 bases and 5 bases, with 8 bases remaining between them. The CDR3 sequence is CASSVSPDNEQFF. The CDR3 region has the DNA TGTGCCAGCAGCGTGAGCCCCGACAATGAGCAGTTCTTC.

This clonotype showed up just a few times. This rearrangement joins TRBV27 to TRBJ1-1; D not certain. The CDR3 is made up of 15 amino acids. Per the germline V gene, CDR1 is MNHEY and CDR2 is SMNVEV (reference sequence). Trimming stripped 6 bases from V and 4 bases from J, with 18 bases between. The CDR3 loop is CASSPLAGLLTEAFF. The CDR3 DNA sequence: TGTGCCAGCAGCCCCTTGGCCGGACTGCTCACTGAAGCTTTCTTT.

In its sample, this clonotype was seen a few times. The chain recombines TRBV7-2 with TRBJ2-1; no firm D call. V was trimmed by 5 bases and J by 13 bases, leaving 18 bases between them. The germline V gene encodes CDR1 SGHTA and CDR2 FQGNSA. The CDR3 is made up of 13 amino acids. The CDR3, as DNA: TGTGCCAGCAGCCCCAGGTCGGCCCAAACACAGTTCTTC. It yields the protein CASSPRSAQTQFF.

The chain couples TRBV3-1 to TRBJ2-5, with 10 bases identical to TRBD2. V gave up 1 base and J gave up 4 bases; unmatched junction bases: 6. Germline V CDR1 and CDR2: LGHDT, YNNKEL (reference sequence). The CDR3 has 16 residues. The CDR3 nucleotides are TGTGCCAGCAGCCAAGGGCCAGCGGGGGGGCTAGAGACCCAGTACTTC. Its protein is CASSQGPAGGLETQYF.

This rearrangement joins TRBV9 to TRBJ2-1; 10 nucleotides align to TRBD2. CDR3 length equals 18 residues. In germline, CDR1 is SGDLS, CDR2 YYNGEE. With V trimmed by 4 bases and J by 8 bases, 18 bases remained unmatched. CDR3 sequence reads: CASSPRGRTSGLVDEQFF. The CDR3 nucleotides are TGTGCCAGCAGCCCGAGAGGACGGACTAGCGGTCTTGTAGATGAGCAGTTCTTC.

The genes are TRBV2 and TRBJ1-2, with D tentatively TRBD1 (6 bases). V lost 7 bases and J lost 2, with 17 bases in between. Germline CDR1 and CDR2: SNHLY and FYNNEI. The CDR3 has 15 residues. CDR3 in DNA: TGTGCCAGCACCCAGACAGGCGGCTTGAACTATGGCTACACCTTC. Its translation: CASTQTGGLNYGYTF.

This sequence joins TRBV6-5 and TRBJ1-2; D remains unclear. CDR3 length equals 12 residues. The V gene lost 10 bases and the J gene lost 7 bases, with 16 bases spanning the gap. CDR1 MNHEY and CDR2 SVGAGI come from the germline V gene. CDR3 bases: TGTGCCATCTTCGAGAGGGCTTCTGGCTACACCTTC. Its translation: CAIFERASGYTF.

This clonotype was seen repeatedly, ten times or more. V is TRBV6-2 or TRBV6-3 and J is TRBJ2-1; 8 nucleotides line up with TRBD2. CDR3 length: 17 residues. The germline CDR1 and CDR2 sequences are MNHEY and SVGEGT. V gave up 5 bases and J gave up 7 bases; unmatched junction bases: 16. In nucleotides, the CDR3 is TGTGCCAGCAGTAAAAACTTCCTTTCGGGGGGGCCGAATGAGCAGTTCTTC. Amino acids: CASSKNFLSGGPNEQFF.

This clonotype was seen only a few times. The chain carries TRBV7-2 and TRBJ2-1; TRBD2 might be the D (6 bases). The CDR3 runs 14 residues. V was shortened by 2 bases and J by 7 bases, with 12 bases between the two germline ends. CDR1 is SGHTA and CDR2 is FQGNSA in the germline V gene. Here the CDR3 DNA reads TGTGCCAGCAGCTTATCTCGGGGGTGGAATGAGCAGTTCTTC. Its protein is CASSLSRGWNEQFF.

The CDR3 sequence: CASSPPGRGLTDTQYF. CDR3 nucleotides: TGTGCCAGCTCACCCCCTGGGAGGGGTTTGACAGATACGCAGTATTTT. The genes are TRBV18 and TRBJ2-3; 7 bases fit TRBD2. The trim removed 3 bases at V and 3 bases at J, leaving 9 bases unmatched. This CDR3 region has 16 residues. The germline V gene has CDR1 KGHSH and CDR2 LQKENI. Full variable domain (remainder filled in from reference TRBV18 and TRBJ2-3): NAGVMQNPRHLVRRRGQEARLRCSPMKGHSHVYWYRQLPEEGLKFMVYLQKENIIDESGMPKERFSAEFPKEGPSILRIQQVVRGDSAAYFCASSPPGRGLTDTQYFGPGTRLTVL.

In its sample, this clonotype was seen a few times. The chain combines TRBV12-3 or TRBV12-4 with TRBJ2-3; D may be TRBD1 (5 bases). V was pared by 3 bases and J by 6 bases, with 19 bases between. The CDR3 runs 16 residues. The CDR3 DNA reads as TGTGCCAGCAGTTTCTTCTTCGGGCAGGGCGTCGATACGCAGTATTTT. This translates into CASSFFFGQGVDTQYF.

This clonotype was counted ten times or more. This rearrangement joins TRBV28 to TRBJ1-1; D not certain. V was pared by 7 bases and J by 0 bases, with 9 bases between. The CDR3 consists of 13 residues. Germline loops: CDR1 MDHEN, CDR2 SYDVKM. The CDR3 region has the DNA TGTGCCAGCACCAGCTACATGAACACTGAAGCTTTCTTT. This sequence encodes CASTSYMNTEAFF.

This clonotype was counted between two and nine times. The rearrangement joins TRBV15 to TRBJ2-3; D may be TRBD2 (5 bases). CDR1 and CDR2 (germline): LNHNV, YYDKDF (reference sequence). V lost 3 bases and J 0 bases, leaving 7 bases between the germline ends. CDR3 size: 14 residues. CDR3 loop: CATSRRGSTDTQYF. CDR3 sequence (DNA): TGTGCCACCAGCAGGCGAGGGAGCACAGATACGCAGTATTTT. Using reference TRBV15 and TRBJ2-3 for the parts outside the CDR3, the full variable domain is DAMVIQNPRYQVTQFGKPVTLSCSQTLNHNVMYWYQQKSSQAPKLLFHYYDKDFNNEADTPDNFQSRRPNTSFCFLDIRSPGLGDTAMYLCATSRRGSTDTQYFGPGTRLTVL.

V is TRBV29-1 and J is TRBJ2-1, with D possibly TRBD1 on 5 matching bases. This CDR3 spans 11 amino acids. Germline V gives CDR1 SQVTM, CDR2 ANQGSEA. Trimming pared 3 bases from V and 9 bases from J, leaving 9 bases between. CDR3 nucleotide sequence: TGCAGCGTTGACAGGGCCGGTGAGCAGTTCTTC. This encodes CSVDRAGEQFF.

In its sample, this clonotype was seen a few times. The chain combines TRBV29-1 with TRBJ1-2; 10 bases match TRBD1. Germline V gives CDR1 SQVTM, CDR2 ANQGSEA. Trimming cost V 4 bases and J 6 bases; bases outside gene matches: 5. The CDR3 runs 13 residues. CDR3 DNA sequence: TGCAGCGTTGCCATGACAGGGGGCCATGGCTACACCTTC. Residues: CSVAMTGGHGYTF.

This clonotype has just a few counts. The chain is built from TRBV28 and TRBJ2-2; D not resolved. CDR3 length equals 14 residues. The germline V and J ends were trimmed by 6 bases and 1 base, with 9 bases remaining between them. In germline, CDR1 is MDHEN, CDR2 SYDVKM. CDR3 DNA sequence: TGTGCCAGCAGCGATAACAAGAACACCGGGGAGCTGTTTTTT. Translation gives CASSDNKNTGELFF.

The rearrangement uses TRBV7-9 and TRBJ1-1; perhaps TRBD1 as D (5 bases). V gave up 2 bases and J gave up 4 bases, with 14 bases separating them. Germline V lookup: CDR1 SEHNR, CDR2 FQNEAQ (reference sequence). The CDR3 consists of 15 residues. CDR3 loop: CASSLMGGSGTEAFF. CDR3 nucleotides: TGTGCCAGCAGCTTAATGGGGGGGAGTGGCACTGAAGCTTTCTTT. Full variable domain (rest looked up from reference TRBV7-9 and TRBJ1-1): DTGVSQNPRHKITKRGQNVTFRCDPISEHNRLYWYRQTLGQGPEFLTYFQNEAQLEKSRLLSDRFSAERPKGSFSTLEIQRTEQGDSAMYLCASSLMGGSGTEAFFGQGTRLTVV.

This rearrangement joins TRBV20-1 to TRBJ1-6; 8 positions agree with TRBD1. CDR3 length: 18 residues. CDR1 is DFQATT and CDR2 is SNEGSKA in the germline V gene (reference sequence). The junction had 10 bases not matched to a gene; V was cut back by 3 bases and J by 0 bases. CDR3 loop: CSASPIDRGGSYNSPLHF. The CDR3 DNA follows: TGCAGTGCTAGCCCAATAGACAGGGGAGGCTCCTATAATTCACCCCTCCACTTT.

This clonotype was seen a handful of times. The CDR3: CASSEALGTGTAYGYTF. The CDR3, as DNA: TGTGCCAGCAGTGAAGCGTTGGGGACCGGGACAGCCTATGGCTACACCTTC. This chain joins TRBV2 and TRBJ1-2, with 7 bases identical to TRBD1. The CDR3 is made up of 17 amino acids. Germline trimming cut 0 bases from V and 4 bases from J; bases unmatched to any gene: 11. Germline CDR1 and CDR2: SNHLY and FYNNEI.

The sample holds a few counts of this clonotype. This chain joins TRBV10-3 and TRBJ2-7, with 10 bases matching TRBD2. With V trimmed by 0 bases and J by 4 bases, 3 bases remained unmatched. CDR3 length equals 15 residues. From germline, CDR1 is ENHRY and CDR2 SYGVKD. The CDR3 DNA reads TGTGCCATCAGTGAGTCCCTAGCGGGGGAATACGAGCAGTACTTC. Translation gives CAISESLAGEYEQYF.

This clonotype appeared many times. The gene calls are TRBV6-1 and TRBJ2-7; no reliable D call. Germline V CDR1 and CDR2: MNHNS, SASEGT. The CDR3 extends over 13 amino acids. V shed 5 bases and J shed 2 bases, with 10 bases lying between them. CDR3 nucleotide sequence: TGTGCCAGCAGTCCAGCAGCCGCCTACGAGCAGTACTTC. The encoded protein is CASSPAAAYEQYF.

The rearrangement uses TRBV5-1 and TRBJ2-2; tentatively, D is TRBD1 (6 bases). V dropped 0 bases and J dropped 5 bases, with 11 bases sitting between them. This CDR3 has 15 residues. Germline V gene sequence: CDR1 SGHRS, CDR2 YFSETQ. CDR3 region: CASSLVPRGTGELFF. The CDR3 bases are TGCGCCAGCAGCTTGGTACCCAGGGGAACCGGGGAGCTGTTTTTT.

In this sample, this clonotype turned up a few times. The rearrangement links TRBV27 to TRBJ2-7, with 7 positions matching TRBD2. The V segment lost 6 bases and the J segment 3 bases; nucleotides outside the gene matches: 11. Per the germline V gene, CDR1 is MNHEY and CDR2 is SMNVEV (reference sequence). The CDR3 runs to 15 residues. The CDR3 DNA is TGTGCCAGCAGCCCCCGAGCGGGATTTAACTACGAGCAGTACTTC. This gives the protein CASSPRAGFNYEQYF.